One TCR beta chain is described in this entry. As yet, its antigen is unknown. This sample stems from a study of T cell responses to AZD1222 COVID-19 vaccine. The study, taken as a whole, reports: Only after the peak T cell response were repertoires sampled.

This table comes from immunoSEQ multiplex PCR, and its TCRdb copy is limited to in-frame clones, with some not included. The table includes 95,000 to 130,000 clones, almost 95% detected once. CDR1 and CDR2 (germline): MNHNS, SASEGT. J was trimmed by 6 bases and V by 3 bases; bases with no gene match: 0. The CDR3 is made up of 15 amino acids. The chain recombines TRBV6-1 with TRBJ2-2, with 14 bases identical to TRBD2. The input for sequencing was peripheral blood, taken 28 days after the second AZD1222 dose. The sequence was collected from an adult who received the AZD1222 COVID-19 vaccine. CDR3 DNA: TGTGCCAGCAGTGAGGGACTAGCGGGAGCCGGGGAGCTGTTTTTT. It specifies CASSEGLAGAGELFF.